This T cell receptor (beta chain) was recorded in a study of T cell repertoires in cytomegalovirus infection. In the study overall: Well-studied HLA-B-restricted CMV epitopes were used in the study alongside recently identified HLA-C-restricted ones. It was the public TCR beta signatures that indicated both CMV infection and matching HLA type.

In this sample, this clonotype turned up a few times. No antigen is known for it. TCRdb re-analysed the reads in MiXCR, keeping a single row per CDR3 protein. This sample carries 200,000 or so distinct CDR3 sequences, 38% of them seen once, and the ten largest clones take around 60%. The V end lost 5 bases, the J end lost 8 bases, and 19 bases lay between the germline ends. The CDR3 is 15 residues long. Sequencing used CD8+ T cells from cultured PBMCs, obtained from culture after CMV antigen stimulation. The genes are TRBV12-3 or TRBV12-4 and TRBJ2-1, with D perhaps assigned TRBD1 or TRBD2 (5 bases each). The clonotype was recovered from a human donor in good health (CMV status not recorded). Some clones in this sample may be carry-over from other donors' samples. CDR3 DNA: TGTGCCAGCAGTCTACGGGACCCCAGAGTCTATGAGCAGTTCTTC. It translates to CASSLRDPRVYEQFF.